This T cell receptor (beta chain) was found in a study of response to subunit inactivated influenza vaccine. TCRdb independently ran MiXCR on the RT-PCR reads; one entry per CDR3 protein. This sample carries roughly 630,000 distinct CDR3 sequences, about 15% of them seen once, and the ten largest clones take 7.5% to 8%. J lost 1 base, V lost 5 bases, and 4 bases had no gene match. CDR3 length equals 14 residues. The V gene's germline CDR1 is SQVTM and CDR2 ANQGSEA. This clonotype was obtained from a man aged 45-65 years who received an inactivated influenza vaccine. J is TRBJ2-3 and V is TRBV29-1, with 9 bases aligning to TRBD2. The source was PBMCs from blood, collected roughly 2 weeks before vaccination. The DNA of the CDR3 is TGCAGCGTTAGGAAGCGGGGGGGCACAGATACGCAGTATTTT. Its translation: CSVRKRGGTDTQYF.